These 8 T cell receptor beta chains were all obtained from the same sample, sequenced in a study of shared T cell receptors in the human thymus. The method was immunoSEQ multiplex PCR; TCRdb's version includes in-frame clones alone and lacks a portion of them. The top ten hold roughly 0.02% of the sample, which has about 400,000 clones, approximately 95% seen once. Sequencing was done on a sample of thymocytes. These receptors all come from a human donor.

The chain employs TRBV28 and TRBJ2-4, with D hard to call. The germline CDR1 and CDR2 sequences are MDHEN and SYDVKM. V lost 7 bases and J 1 base, leaving 8 bases between the germline ends. The CDR3 has 13 residues. CDR3 bases: TGTGCCAGCACCCGTGGGGCCAAAAACATTCAGTACTTC. This codes for CASTRGAKNIQYF.

This chain connects TRBV28 to TRBJ2-5, with TRBD2 matching 14 bases. After removal of 5 bases from V and 1 base from J, the junction contained 6 bases not matched to a gene. Per germline, CDR1 MDHEN and CDR2 SYDVKM. This CDR3 contains 17 residues. CDR3 nucleotide sequence: TGTGCCAGCAGTATTCTGACTAGCGGGAGGGCCCAAGAGACCCAGTACTTC. Translated: CASSILTSGRAQETQYF.

This chain links TRBV6-1 with TRBJ2-1; D may be TRBD1 (5 bases). The germline V gene has CDR1 MNHNS and CDR2 SASEGT. Trimming took 4 bases from V and 0 from J, leaving 10 bases between them. The CDR3 has 15 amino acids. The CDR3 spells CASSGGRSSYNEQFF. CDR3 DNA sequence: TGTGCCAGCAGTGGGGGCAGGAGCTCCTACAATGAGCAGTTCTTC.

The chain couples TRBV9 to TRBJ1-3; D is unclear. Trimming pared 3 bases from V and 0 bases from J, leaving 4 bases between. Germline CDR1 reads SGDLS; CDR2 reads YYNGEE. The CDR3 is 13 residues long. This CDR3 is CASSAISGNTIYF. The CDR3 region has the DNA TGTGCCAGCAGCGCCATCTCTGGAAACACCATATATTTT.

The V gene is TRBV9, the J gene TRBJ2-2; D is ambiguous. Germline CDR1 SGDLS, CDR2 YYNGEE. The CDR3 is 11 amino acids. The V gene lost 1 base and the J gene lost 6 bases, with 1 base spanning the gap. CDR3 amino acids: CASSVSGELFF. The CDR3 DNA follows: TGTGCCAGCAGCGTATCCGGGGAGCTGTTTTTT.

The chain combines TRBV5-6 with TRBJ1-4, with D possibly matching TRBD1 (5 bases). Trimming took 3 bases from V and 7 from J, leaving 10 bases between them. The CDR3 is 13 amino acids. Germline CDR1 SGHDT, CDR2 YYEEEE. CDR3: CASSSQGCEKLFF. The CDR3 nucleotides read TGTGCCAGCAGCTCCCAGGGCTGTGAAAAACTGTTTTTT.

The V and J genes are TRBV28 and TRBJ2-6; weak D call: TRBD2 (5 bases). The V end was cut by 2 bases, the J end by 0 bases, with 11 bases between. Germline lookup yields CDR1 MDHEN and CDR2 SYDVKM. CDR3 length: 17 amino acids. The CDR3 loop is CASSLPAGSSGANVLTF. The CDR3 DNA is TGTGCCAGCAGTTTACCGGCGGGTAGCTCTGGGGCCAACGTCCTGACTTTC.

V gene TRBV28 combines with J gene TRBJ2-1; no firm D call. From germline, CDR1 is MDHEN and CDR2 SYDVKM. The CDR3 covers 11 residues. Trimming left V 3 bases short and J 10 bases short, with 7 bases between. DNA of the CDR3: TGTGCCAGCAGTTTTGTCGTCGAGCAGTTCTTC. It specifies CASSFVVEQFF.